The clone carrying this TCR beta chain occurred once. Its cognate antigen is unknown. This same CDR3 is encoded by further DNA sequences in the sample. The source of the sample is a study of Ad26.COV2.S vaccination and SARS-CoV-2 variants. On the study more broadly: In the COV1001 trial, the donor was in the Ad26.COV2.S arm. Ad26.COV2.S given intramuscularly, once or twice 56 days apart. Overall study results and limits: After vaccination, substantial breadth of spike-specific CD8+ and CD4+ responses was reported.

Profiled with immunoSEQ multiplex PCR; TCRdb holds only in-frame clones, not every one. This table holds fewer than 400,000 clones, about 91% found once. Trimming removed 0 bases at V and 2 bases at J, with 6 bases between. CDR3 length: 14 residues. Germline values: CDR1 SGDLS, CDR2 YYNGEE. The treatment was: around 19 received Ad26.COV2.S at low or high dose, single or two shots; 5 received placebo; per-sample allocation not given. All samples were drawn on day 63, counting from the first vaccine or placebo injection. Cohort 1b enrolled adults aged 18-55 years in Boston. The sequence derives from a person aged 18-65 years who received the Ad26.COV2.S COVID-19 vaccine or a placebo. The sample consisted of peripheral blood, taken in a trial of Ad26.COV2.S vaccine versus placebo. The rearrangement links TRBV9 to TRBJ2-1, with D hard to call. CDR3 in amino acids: CASSVAGTYNEQFF. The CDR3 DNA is TGTGCCAGCAGCGTAGCTGGGACCTACAATGAGCAGTTCTTC. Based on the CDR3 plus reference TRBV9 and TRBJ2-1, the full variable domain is DSGVTQTPKHLITATGQRVTLRCSPRSGDLSVYWYQQSLDQGLQFLIQYYNGEERAKGNILERFSAQQFPDLHSELNLSSLELGDSALYFCASSVAGTYNEQFFGPGTRLTVL.